The source of this T cell receptor beta chain is a study of shared clonotypes between healthy human individuals. V lost 5 bases to trimming and J lost 6 bases, with 13 bases between them. Germline V gene data show CDR1 as LNHDA and CDR2 as SQIVND (reference sequence). The CDR3 is made up of 13 amino acids. Measured with immunoSEQ multiplex PCR; TCRdb has only the in-frame clones, and not every one. The repertoire holds more than 2 million clones, with around 95% as singletons. The clonotype was recovered from a man aged 18 to 35 in good health. Sample: naive CD4+ T cells sorted from blood. Documented subset: CD45RA+ positively selected. The chain employs TRBV19 and TRBJ1-1, with D unresolved. CDR3 in amino acids: CASSPLRVAEAFF. CDR3 coding DNA: TGTGCCAGTAGTCCCCTTCGGGTGGCTGAAGCTTTCTTT.